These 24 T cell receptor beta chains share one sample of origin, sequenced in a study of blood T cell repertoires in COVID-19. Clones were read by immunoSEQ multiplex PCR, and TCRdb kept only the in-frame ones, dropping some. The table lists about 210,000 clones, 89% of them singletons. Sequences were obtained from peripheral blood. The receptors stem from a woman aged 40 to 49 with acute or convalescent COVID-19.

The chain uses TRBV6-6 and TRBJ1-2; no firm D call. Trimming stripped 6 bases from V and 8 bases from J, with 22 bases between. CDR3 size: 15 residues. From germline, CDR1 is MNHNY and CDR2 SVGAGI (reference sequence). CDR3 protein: CASSLTPNVPTGYTF. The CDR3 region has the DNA TGTGCCAGCAGCCTGACACCTAACGTCCCAACGGGCTACACCTTC.

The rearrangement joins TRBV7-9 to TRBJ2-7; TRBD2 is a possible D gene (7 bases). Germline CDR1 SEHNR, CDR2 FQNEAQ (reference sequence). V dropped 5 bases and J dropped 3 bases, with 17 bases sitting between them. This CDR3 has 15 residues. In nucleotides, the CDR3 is TGTGCCAGCAGCCCAGTGGGAGGGGGGGACTACGAGCAGTACGTC. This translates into CASSPVGGGDYEQYV.

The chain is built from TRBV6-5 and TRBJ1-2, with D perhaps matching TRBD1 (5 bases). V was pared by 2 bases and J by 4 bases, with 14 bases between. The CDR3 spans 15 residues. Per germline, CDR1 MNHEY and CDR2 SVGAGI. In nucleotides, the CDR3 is TGTGCCAGCAGTTACGAGGAGGGGTCTGCCTATGGCTACACCTTC. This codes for CASSYEEGSAYGYTF.

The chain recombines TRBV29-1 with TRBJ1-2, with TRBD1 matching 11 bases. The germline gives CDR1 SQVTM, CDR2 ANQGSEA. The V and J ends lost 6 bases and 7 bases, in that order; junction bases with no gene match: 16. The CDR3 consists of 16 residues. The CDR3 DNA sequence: TGCAGCGTAGACAAATACTCCGGACAGGGGGCTCGTGGCTACACCTTC. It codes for CSVDKYSGQGARGYTF.

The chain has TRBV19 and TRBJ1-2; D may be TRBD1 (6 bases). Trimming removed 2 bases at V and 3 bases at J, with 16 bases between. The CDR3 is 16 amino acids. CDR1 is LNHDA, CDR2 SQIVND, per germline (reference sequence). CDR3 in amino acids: CASSIRFPDSYYGYTF. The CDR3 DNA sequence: TGTGCCAGTAGTATACGATTTCCGGACAGCTACTATGGCTACACCTTC.

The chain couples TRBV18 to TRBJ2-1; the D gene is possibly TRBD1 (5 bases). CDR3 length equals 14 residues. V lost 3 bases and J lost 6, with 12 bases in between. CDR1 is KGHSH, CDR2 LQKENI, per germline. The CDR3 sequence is CASSPPRVGNEQFF. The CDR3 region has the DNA TGTGCCAGCTCACCCCCCAGGGTAGGCAATGAGCAGTTCTTC. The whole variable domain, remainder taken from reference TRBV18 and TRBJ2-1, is NAGVMQNPRHLVRRRGQEARLRCSPMKGHSHVYWYRQLPEEGLKFMVYLQKENIIDESGMPKERFSAEFPKEGPSILRIQQVVRGDSAAYFCASSPPRVGNEQFFGPGTRLTVL.

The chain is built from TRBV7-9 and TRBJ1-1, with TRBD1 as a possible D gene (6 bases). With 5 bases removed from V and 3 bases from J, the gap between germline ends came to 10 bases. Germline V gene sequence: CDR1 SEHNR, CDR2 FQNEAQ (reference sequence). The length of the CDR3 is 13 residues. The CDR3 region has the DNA TGTGCCAGCAGCCAGCAGGGGTACACTGAAGCTTTCTTT. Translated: CASSQQGYTEAFF. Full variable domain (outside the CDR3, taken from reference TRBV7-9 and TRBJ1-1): DTGVSQNPRHKITKRGQNVTFRCDPISEHNRLYWYRQTLGQGPEFLTYFQNEAQLEKSRLLSDRFSAERPKGSFSTLEIQRTEQGDSAMYLCASSQQGYTEAFFGQGTRLTVV.

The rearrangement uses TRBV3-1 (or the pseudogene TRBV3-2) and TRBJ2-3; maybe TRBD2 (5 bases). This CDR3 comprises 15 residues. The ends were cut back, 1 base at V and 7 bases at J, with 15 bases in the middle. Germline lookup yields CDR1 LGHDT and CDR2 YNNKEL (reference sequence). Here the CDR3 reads CASSQGLGVGYTQYF. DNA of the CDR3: TGTGCCAGCAGCCAAGGCCTCGGGGTTGGTTATACGCAGTATTTT.

The CDR3 protein is CASSPRTPNTEAFF. CDR3 in DNA: TGTGCCAGCAGCCCTAGGACTCCGAACACTGAAGCTTTCTTT. The chain uses TRBV7-8 and TRBJ1-1; D is unclear. This CDR3 has 14 residues. Trimming took off 5 bases at V and 1 base at J, with 11 bases between the two ends. Germline V gene sequence: CDR1 SGHVS, CDR2 FQNEAQ.

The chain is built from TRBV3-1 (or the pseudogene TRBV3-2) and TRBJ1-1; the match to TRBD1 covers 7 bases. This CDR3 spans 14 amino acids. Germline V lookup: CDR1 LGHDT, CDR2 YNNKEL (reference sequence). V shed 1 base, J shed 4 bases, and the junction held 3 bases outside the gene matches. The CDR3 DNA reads TGTGCCAGCAGCCAAGGGAGACAGGGCACTGAAGCTTTCTTT. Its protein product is CASSQGRQGTEAFF.

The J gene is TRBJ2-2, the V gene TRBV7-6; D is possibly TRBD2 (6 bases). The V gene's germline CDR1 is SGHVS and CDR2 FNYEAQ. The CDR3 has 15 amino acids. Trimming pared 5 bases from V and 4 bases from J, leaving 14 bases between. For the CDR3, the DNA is TGTGCCAGCAGCCCTGGCGGGGCCGGCACCGGGGAGCTGTTTTTT. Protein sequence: CASSPGGAGTGELFF.

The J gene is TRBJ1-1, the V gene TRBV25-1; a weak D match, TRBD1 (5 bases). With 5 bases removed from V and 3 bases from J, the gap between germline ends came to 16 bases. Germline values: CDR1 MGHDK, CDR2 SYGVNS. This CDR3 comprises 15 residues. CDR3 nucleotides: TGTGCCAGCAGTTCAAGAGACAGCTTAGACACTGAAGCTTTCTTT. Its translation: CASSSRDSLDTEAFF.

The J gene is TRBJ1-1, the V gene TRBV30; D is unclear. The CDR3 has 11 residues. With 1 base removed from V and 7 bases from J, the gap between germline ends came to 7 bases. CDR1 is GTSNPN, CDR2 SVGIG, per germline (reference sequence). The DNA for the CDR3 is TGTGCCTGGAGTGCGGACTTTGAAGCTTTCTTT. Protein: CAWSADFEAFF. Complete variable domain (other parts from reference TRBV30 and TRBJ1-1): SQTIHQWPATLVQPVGSPLSLECTVEGTSNPNLYWYRQAAGRGLQLLFYSVGIGQISSEVPQNLSASRPQDRQFILSSKKLLLSDSGFYLCAWSADFEAFFGQGTRLTVV.

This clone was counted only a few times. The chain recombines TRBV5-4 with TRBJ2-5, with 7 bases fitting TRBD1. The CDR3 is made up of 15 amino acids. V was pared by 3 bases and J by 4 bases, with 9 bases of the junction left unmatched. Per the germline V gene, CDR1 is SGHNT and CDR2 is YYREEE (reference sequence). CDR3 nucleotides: TGTGCCAGCAGCTCGTATACAGGGGTGTCAGAGACCCAGTACTTC. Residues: CASSSYTGVSETQYF.

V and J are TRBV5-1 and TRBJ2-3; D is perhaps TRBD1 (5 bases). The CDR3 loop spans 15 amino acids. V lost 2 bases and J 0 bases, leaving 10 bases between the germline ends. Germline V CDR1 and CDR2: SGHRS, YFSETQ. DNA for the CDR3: TGCGCCAGCAGCTTTGGCAGGGTTAGCACAGATACGCAGTATTTT. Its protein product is CASSFGRVSTDTQYF.

CDR3 bases: TGTGCCAGCTCACCACTCGGGACTAGGATTCCCCCAGATACGCAGTATTTT. Its protein product is CASSPLGTRIPPDTQYF. The J gene is TRBJ2-3, the V gene TRBV18; 8 bases map to TRBD2. This CDR3 region has 17 residues. V lost 1 base and J lost 4; bases outside the gene matches: 10. Germline V CDR1 and CDR2: KGHSH, LQKENI.

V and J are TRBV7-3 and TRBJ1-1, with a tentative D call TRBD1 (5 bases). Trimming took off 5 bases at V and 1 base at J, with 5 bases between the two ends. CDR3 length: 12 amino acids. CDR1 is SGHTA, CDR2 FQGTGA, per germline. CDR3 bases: TGTGCCAGCAGCGACAGGAACACTGAAGCTTTCTTT. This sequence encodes CASSDRNTEAFF.

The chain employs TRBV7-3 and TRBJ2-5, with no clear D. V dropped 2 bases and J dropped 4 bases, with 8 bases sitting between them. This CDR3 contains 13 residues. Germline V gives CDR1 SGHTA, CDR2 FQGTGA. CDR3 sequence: CASSLSEAETQYF. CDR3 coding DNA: TGTGCCAGCAGCTTATCAGAGGCAGAGACCCAGTACTTC.

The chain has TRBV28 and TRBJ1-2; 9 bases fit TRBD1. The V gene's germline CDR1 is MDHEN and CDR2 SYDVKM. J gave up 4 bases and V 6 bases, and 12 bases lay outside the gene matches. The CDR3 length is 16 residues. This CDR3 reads CASSSTGTGSFYGYTF. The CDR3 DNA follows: TGTGCCAGCAGCTCTACCGGGACAGGGAGTTTCTATGGCTACACCTTC.

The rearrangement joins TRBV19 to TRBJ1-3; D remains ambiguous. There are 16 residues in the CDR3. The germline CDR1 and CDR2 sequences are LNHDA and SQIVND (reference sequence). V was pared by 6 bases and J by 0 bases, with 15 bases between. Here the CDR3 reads CASSPRLGRSGNTIYF. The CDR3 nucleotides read TGTGCCAGTAGCCCCCGGTTGGGCCGCTCTGGAAACACCATATATTTT.

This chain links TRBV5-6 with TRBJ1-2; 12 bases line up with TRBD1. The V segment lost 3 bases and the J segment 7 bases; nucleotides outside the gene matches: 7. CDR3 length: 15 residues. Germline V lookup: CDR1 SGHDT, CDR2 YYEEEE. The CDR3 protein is CASSSGTGGLGGYTF. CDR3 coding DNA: TGTGCCAGCAGCTCCGGGACAGGGGGCTTGGGTGGCTACACCTTC.

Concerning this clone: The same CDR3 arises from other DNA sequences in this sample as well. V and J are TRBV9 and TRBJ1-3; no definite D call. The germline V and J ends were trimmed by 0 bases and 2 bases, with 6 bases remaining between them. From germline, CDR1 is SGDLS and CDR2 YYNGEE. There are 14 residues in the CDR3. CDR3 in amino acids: CASSVGGTGNTIYF. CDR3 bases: TGTGCCAGCAGCGTAGGAGGTACTGGAAACACCATATATTTT.

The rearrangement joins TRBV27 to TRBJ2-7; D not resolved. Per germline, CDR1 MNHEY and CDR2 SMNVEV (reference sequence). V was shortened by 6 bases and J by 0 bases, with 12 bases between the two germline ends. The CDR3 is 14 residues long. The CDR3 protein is CASRHSISSYEQYV. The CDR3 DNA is TGTGCCAGCAGACATTCAATAAGCTCCTACGAGCAGTACGTC.

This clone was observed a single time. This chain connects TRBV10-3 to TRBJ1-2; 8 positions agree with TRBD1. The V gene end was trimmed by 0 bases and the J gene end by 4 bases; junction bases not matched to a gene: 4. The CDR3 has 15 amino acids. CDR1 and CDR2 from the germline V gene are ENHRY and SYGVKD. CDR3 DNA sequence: TGTGCCATCAGTGAGTCGAGACAGGGGATCTATGGCTACACCTTC. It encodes CAISESRQGIYGYTF.